Following are 15 T cell receptor beta chains from one sample sequenced in a study of identical twins. Each CDR3 protein gets one entry after TCRdb re-called the 5' RACE reads with MiXCR. The repertoire holds 350,000 to 400,000 distinct CDR3 sequences, with 8.5% to 10% as singletons. Material: naive T cells sorted from blood. The receptors were gathered from a woman between 45 and 65 years old in good health.

This chain joins TRBV2 and TRBJ2-1; D not certain. This CDR3 region has 11 residues. V was pared by 4 bases and J by 9 bases, with 7 bases between. The germline V gene has CDR1 SNHLY and CDR2 FYNNEI. The CDR3 DNA follows: TGTGCCAGCAGTGCCACCGGTGAGCAGTTCTTC. Translation: CASSATGEQFF.

This clonotype has a handful of counts. V and J are TRBV10-3 and TRBJ2-2; a possible D gene is TRBD2 (6 bases). Looked up from germline, CDR1 is ENHRY and CDR2 is SYGVKD. The CDR3 spans 13 residues. V lost 6 bases and J lost 4, with 9 bases in between. The CDR3, as DNA: TGTGCCATCAGGGACTATGTCACCGGGGAGCTGTTTTTT. Protein sequence: CAIRDYVTGELFF.

This clonotype was seen more than once but under ten times. This chain links TRBV12-3 or TRBV12-4 with TRBJ2-3, with 15 nucleotides matching TRBD2. The V segment lost 6 bases and the J segment 0 bases; nucleotides outside the gene matches: 10. This CDR3 has 19 residues. CDR3 sequence: CASRQGLAGGTLSTDTQYF. CDR3 nucleotide sequence: TGTGCCAGCAGACAGGGACTAGCGGGAGGAACCCTCAGCACAGATACGCAGTATTTT.

CDR3 residues: CASRPLGGPSNQPQHF. The CDR3 region has the DNA TGTGCCAGCAGACCCCTGGGGGGGCCTAGCAATCAGCCCCAGCATTTT. This sequence joins TRBV6-2 or TRBV6-3 and TRBJ1-5; D perhaps matches TRBD1 (6 bases). The germline V and J ends were trimmed by 6 bases and 0 bases, with 15 bases remaining between them. Germline V gene data show CDR1 as MNHEY and CDR2 as SVGEGT. The CDR3 sequence is 16 residues long.

This clonotype was observed a few times. This chain uses TRBV5-1 with TRBJ2-7, with 8 nucleotides matching TRBD2. This CDR3 spans 13 amino acids. Germline-derived CDR1 and CDR2 are SGHRS and YFSETQ. With 5 bases clipped from V and 5 bases from J, the junction kept 6 bases outside the gene matches. The CDR3 here is CASSTSGGNEQYF. The DNA for the CDR3 is TGCGCCAGCAGTACTAGCGGAGGGAACGAGCAGTACTTC.

V usage is TRBV29-1 and J usage is TRBJ2-2; D is perhaps TRBD2 (6 bases). CDR1 SQVTM and CDR2 ANQGSEA come from the germline V gene. Between the trimmed V and J ends, which lost 4 bases and 8 bases, there was a span of 17 bases. The CDR3 loop spans 14 amino acids. CDR3 in amino acids: CSVGALVGRGELFF. The CDR3 bases are TGCAGCGTTGGGGCGTTAGTAGGGAGGGGGGAGCTGTTTTTT.

The rearrangement joins TRBV10-3 to TRBJ1-2; no firm D call. Trimming stripped 6 bases from V and 7 bases from J, with 15 bases between. The CDR3 extends over 13 amino acids. Germline CDR1 and CDR2: ENHRY and SYGVKD. For the CDR3, the DNA is TGTGCCATCAGCCACAGTGACCGGGGTGGCTACACCTTC. It translates to CAISHSDRGGYTF.

The chain carries TRBV24-1 and TRBJ2-3; D possibly matches TRBD1 or TRBD2 (5 bases each). The germline V and J ends were trimmed by 7 bases and 2 bases, with 9 bases remaining between them. The length of the CDR3 is 13 residues. Germline lookup yields CDR1 KGHDR and CDR2 SFDVKD. CDR3 sequence reads: CATRAGTTDTQYF. The CDR3 nucleotides read TGTGCCACCAGGGCAGGGACCACAGATACGCAGTATTTT.

This clonotype appeared a few times. In nucleotides, the CDR3 is TGTGCCAGCAGCTCCGTCCACCTCTTTGGGCAGTTCTTC. It translates to CASSSVHLFGQFF. This sequence joins TRBV7-2 and TRBJ2-1; D is unclear. The CDR3 contains 13 residues. Trimming left V 4 bases short and J 12 bases short, with 16 bases between. Germline V gene lookup returns CDR1 SGHTA and CDR2 FQGNSA.

This clonotype has ten or more counts. The chain has TRBV27 and TRBJ2-1, with D hard to call. CDR3 length equals 15 residues. Germline V gives CDR1 MNHEY, CDR2 SMNVEV (reference sequence). V was shortened by 4 bases and J by 2 bases, with 12 bases between the two germline ends. The chain's CDR3 is CASSSTLHAYNEQFF. Here the CDR3 DNA reads TGTGCCAGCAGTTCGACCCTGCATGCCTACAATGAGCAGTTCTTC.

This clonotype was detected only a few times. J is TRBJ2-2 and V is TRBV7-2; D tentatively reads TRBD1 or TRBD2 (5 bases each). The germline V gene encodes CDR1 SGHTA and CDR2 FQGNSA. The V gene lost 5 bases and the J gene lost 6 bases, with 13 bases spanning the gap. This CDR3 has 14 amino acids. CDR3 residues: CASSRGSAAGELFF. The CDR3 nucleotides read TGTGCCAGCAGCCGGGGCTCAGCGGCCGGGGAGCTGTTTTTT.

The CDR3 region is CASSPGTSGIHEQFF. CDR3 nucleotide sequence: TGCGCCAGCAGCCCCGGGACTAGCGGGATTCACGAGCAGTTCTTC. The J gene is TRBJ2-1, the V gene TRBV5-1; 13 nucleotides agree with TRBD2. The germline CDR1 and CDR2 sequences are SGHRS and YFSETQ. V was clipped by 4 bases and J by 10 bases; unmatched bases: 8. The CDR3 is made up of 15 amino acids.

This clonotype turned up a few times. This chain links TRBV2 with TRBJ2-1; D not resolved. CDR1 and CDR2 (germline): SNHLY, FYNNEI. CDR3 length: 13 residues. Trimming removed 3 bases at V and 8 bases at J, with 11 bases between. The CDR3 DNA reads as TGTGCCAGCAGTGACCCTCTTGGCGATGAGCAGTTCTTC. Translated: CASSDPLGDEQFF. Using reference TRBV2 and TRBJ2-1 for the parts outside the CDR3, the full variable domain is EPEVTQTPSHQVTQMGQEVILRCVPISNHLYFYWYRQILGQKVEFLVSFYNNEISEKSEIFDDQFSVERPDGSNFTLKIRSTKLEDSAMYFCASSDPLGDEQFFGPGTRLTVL.

This clonotype occurred many times. V is TRBV2 and J is TRBJ2-2; D unclear. CDR1 SNHLY and CDR2 FYNNEI come from the germline V gene. The CDR3 spans 11 residues. Trimming stripped 8 bases from V and 4 bases from J, with 5 bases between. CDR3 DNA sequence: TGTGCCAGCTTGGGCACCGGGGAGCTGTTTTTT. It translates to CASLGTGELFF.

This clonotype appeared many times. V gene TRBV20-1 combines with J gene TRBJ2-1; D might be TRBD2 (7 bases). V was shortened by 5 bases and J by 8 bases, with 19 bases between the two germline ends. The CDR3 totals 14 residues. CDR1 and CDR2 from the germline V gene are DFQATT and SNEGSKA (reference sequence). CDR3 in amino acids: CSALRGGSGDEQFF. CDR3 coding DNA: TGCAGTGCTCTCAGGGGCGGGAGTGGAGATGAGCAGTTCTTC.